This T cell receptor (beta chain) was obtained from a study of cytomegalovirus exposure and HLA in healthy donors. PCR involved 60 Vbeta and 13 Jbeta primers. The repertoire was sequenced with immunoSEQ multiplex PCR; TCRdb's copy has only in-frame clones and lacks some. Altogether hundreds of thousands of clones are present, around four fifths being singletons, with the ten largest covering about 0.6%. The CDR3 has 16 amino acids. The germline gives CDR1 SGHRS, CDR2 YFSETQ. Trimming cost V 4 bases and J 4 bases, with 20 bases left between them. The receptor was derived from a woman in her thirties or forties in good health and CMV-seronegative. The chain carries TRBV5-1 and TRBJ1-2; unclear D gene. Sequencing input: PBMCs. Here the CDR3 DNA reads TGCGCCAGCAGCCCCATGGGTCAGATCGACTTCTATGGCTACACCTTC. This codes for CASSPMGQIDFYGYTF. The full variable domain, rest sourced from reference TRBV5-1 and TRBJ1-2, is KAGVTQTPRYLIKTRGQQVTLSCSPISGHRSVSWYQQTPGQGLQFLFEYFSETQRNKGNFPGRFSGRQFSNSRSEMNVSTLELGDSALYLCASSPMGQIDFYGYTFGSGTRLTVV.